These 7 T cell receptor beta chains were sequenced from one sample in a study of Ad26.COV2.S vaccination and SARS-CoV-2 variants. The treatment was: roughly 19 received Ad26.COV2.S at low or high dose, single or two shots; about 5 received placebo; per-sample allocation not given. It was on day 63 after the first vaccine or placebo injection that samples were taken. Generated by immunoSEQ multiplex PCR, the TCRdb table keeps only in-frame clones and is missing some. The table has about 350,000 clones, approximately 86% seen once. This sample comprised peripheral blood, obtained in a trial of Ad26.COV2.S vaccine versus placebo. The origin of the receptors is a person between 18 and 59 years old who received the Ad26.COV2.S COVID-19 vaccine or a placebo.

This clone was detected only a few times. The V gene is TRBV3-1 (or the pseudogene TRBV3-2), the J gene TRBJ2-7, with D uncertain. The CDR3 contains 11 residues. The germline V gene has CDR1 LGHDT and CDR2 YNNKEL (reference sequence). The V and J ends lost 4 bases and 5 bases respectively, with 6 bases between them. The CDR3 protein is CASSLTHEQYF. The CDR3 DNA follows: TGTGCCAGCAGCCTTACTCACGAGCAGTACTTC.

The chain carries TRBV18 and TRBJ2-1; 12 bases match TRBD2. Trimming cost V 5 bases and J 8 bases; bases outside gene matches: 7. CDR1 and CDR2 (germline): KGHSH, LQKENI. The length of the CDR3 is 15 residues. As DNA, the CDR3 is TGTGCCAGCTCAGCTAGCGGGGGGGCCTTCGATGAGCAGTTCTTC. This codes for CASSASGGAFDEQFF. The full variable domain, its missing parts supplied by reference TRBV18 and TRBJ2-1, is NAGVMQNPRHLVRRRGQEARLRCSPMKGHSHVYWYRQLPEEGLKFMVYLQKENIIDESGMPKERFSAEFPKEGPSILRIQQVVRGDSAAYFCASSASGGAFDEQFFGPGTRLTVL.

The CDR3 is CASSQTVVTSGNTIYF. In nucleotides, the CDR3 is TGTGCCAGCAGCCAAACGGTGGTGACCTCTGGAAACACCATATATTTT. V is TRBV2 and J is TRBJ1-3; D remains unclear. Per the germline V gene, CDR1 is SNHLY and CDR2 is FYNNEI. The V end was cut by 6 bases, the J end by 0 bases, with 15 bases between. The CDR3 length is 16 residues.

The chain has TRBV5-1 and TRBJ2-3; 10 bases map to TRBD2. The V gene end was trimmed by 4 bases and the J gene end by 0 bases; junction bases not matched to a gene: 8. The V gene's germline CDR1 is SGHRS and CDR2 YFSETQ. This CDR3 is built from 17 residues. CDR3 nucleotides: TGCGCCAGCAGCCCTCCCGGACTAGCGGCCAGCACAGATACGCAGTATTTT. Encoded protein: CASSPPGLAASTDTQYF.

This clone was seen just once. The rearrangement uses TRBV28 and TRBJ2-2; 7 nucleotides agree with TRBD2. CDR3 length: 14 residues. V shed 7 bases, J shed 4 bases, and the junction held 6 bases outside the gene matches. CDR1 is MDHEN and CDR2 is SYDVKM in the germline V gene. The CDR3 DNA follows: TGTGCCAGCATTGTGGGAGGGCCCACCGGGGAGCTGTTTTTT. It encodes CASIVGGPTGELFF.

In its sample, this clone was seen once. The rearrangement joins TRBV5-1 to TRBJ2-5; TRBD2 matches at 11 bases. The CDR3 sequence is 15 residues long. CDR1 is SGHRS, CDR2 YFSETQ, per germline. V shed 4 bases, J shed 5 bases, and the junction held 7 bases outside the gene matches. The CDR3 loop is CASSRSGGESETQYF. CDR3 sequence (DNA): TGCGCCAGCAGCCGTAGCGGGGGGGAGAGCGAGACCCAGTACTTC.

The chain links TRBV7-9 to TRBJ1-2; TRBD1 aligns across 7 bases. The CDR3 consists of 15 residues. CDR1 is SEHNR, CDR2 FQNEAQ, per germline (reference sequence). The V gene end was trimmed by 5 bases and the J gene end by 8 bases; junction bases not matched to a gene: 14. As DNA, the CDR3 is TGTGCCAGCAGCCCCGCATTGACAGGGTTTGACGGCTACACCTTC. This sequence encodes CASSPALTGFDGYTF.